The entry below describes one T cell receptor (beta chain). The antigen is undetermined. These data originate in a study of T cells after yellow fever vaccination. Whole-study findings and limits: The study re-detected most primary-vaccination clones after the booster (approximately 97% CD4, 88% CD8). The study noted that FACS-sorted repertoires could contain abundant clonotypes contaminating from the bulk population.

By 5'RACE template switching, TCR cDNA was produced, with a universal primer site and UMIs added in the process. TCRdb reanalysed the 5' RACE reads using MiXCR and keeps one entry per CDR3 protein. The data show just under 600,000 distinct CDR3 sequences, with about 13% seen just once and roughly an eighth held by the top ten. The CDR3 extends over 14 amino acids. V was pared by 3 bases and J by 3 bases, with 13 bases between. Germline CDR1 is SQVTM and CDR2 is ANQGSEA. The genes are TRBV29-1 and TRBJ2-3, with TRBD1 as a possible D gene (6 bases). This receptor was taken from a man aged 25-45 years who received the YFV17D yellow fever vaccine. The sequenced sample was PBMCs, obtained on the day of the yellow fever booster vaccination. The CDR3 nucleotides read TGCAGCGTTGATTCAGACAGGCAAACAGATACGCAGTATTTT. Translated: CSVDSDRQTDTQYF.